This paragraph covers one TCR beta chain sequence. Its antigen is not identified. Between the trimmed V and J ends, which lost 5 bases and 0 bases, there was a span of 11 bases. This CDR3 has 16 amino acids. Germline V gene data show CDR1 as MNHEY and CDR2 as SMNVEV (reference sequence). The entry originates in a study of T cell repertoires in cytomegalovirus infection. Across the whole study: Well-studied HLA-B-restricted epitopes and recently identified HLA-C-restricted epitopes of CMV were both used in the study. Carrying CMV and the relevant HLA type showed in public TCR beta signatures.

One entry per CDR3 protein results from TCRdb running MiXCR on the reads. The repertoire holds roughly 990,000 distinct CDR3 sequences, with around 31% as singletons. Study outcomes and limitations: Identification of carriers of CMV plus the relevant HLA was performed using cumulative public TCR beta family frequency. HLA-C-restricted CMV-specific TCR beta clonotypes prevailed in the ex vivo response.

The TCR comes from a human donor in good health (CMV status not recorded). Some clones in this sample may be carry-over from other donors' samples. The sequences come from cultured CD8+ T cells from PBMCs, collected from culture after CMV antigen stimulation. The genes are TRBV27 and TRBJ1-6; TRBD1 is a possible D gene (5 bases). The CDR3 sequence: CASSPRQSSYNSPLHF. DNA of the CDR3: TGTGCCAGCAGTCCCCGACAGAGCTCCTATAATTCACCCCTCCACTTT.